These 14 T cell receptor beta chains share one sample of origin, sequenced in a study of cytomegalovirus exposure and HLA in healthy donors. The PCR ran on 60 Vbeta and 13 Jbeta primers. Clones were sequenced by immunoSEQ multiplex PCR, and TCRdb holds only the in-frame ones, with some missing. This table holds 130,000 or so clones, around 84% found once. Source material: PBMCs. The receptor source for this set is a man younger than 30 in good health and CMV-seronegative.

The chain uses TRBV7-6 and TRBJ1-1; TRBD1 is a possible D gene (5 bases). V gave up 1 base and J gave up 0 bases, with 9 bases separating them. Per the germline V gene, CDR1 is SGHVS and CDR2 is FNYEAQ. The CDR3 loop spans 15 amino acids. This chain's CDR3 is CASSLGGGMNTEAFF. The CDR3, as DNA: TGTGCCAGCAGCTTAGGGGGGGGTATGAACACTGAAGCTTTCTTT.

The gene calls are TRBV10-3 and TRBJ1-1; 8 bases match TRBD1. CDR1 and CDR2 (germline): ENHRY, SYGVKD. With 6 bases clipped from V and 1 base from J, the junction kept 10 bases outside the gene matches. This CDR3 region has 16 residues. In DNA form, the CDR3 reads TGTGCCATCAGAGCAGGGGGCGAAGGGTGGAACACTGAAGCTTTCTTT. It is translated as CAIRAGGEGWNTEAFF.

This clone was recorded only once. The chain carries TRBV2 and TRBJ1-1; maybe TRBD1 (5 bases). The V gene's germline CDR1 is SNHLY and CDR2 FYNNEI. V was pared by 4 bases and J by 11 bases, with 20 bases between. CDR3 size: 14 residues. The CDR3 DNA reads TGTGCCAGCAGTGTCCCAGGAGCAGGGATGGGGGCTTTCTTT. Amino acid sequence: CASSVPGAGMGAFF. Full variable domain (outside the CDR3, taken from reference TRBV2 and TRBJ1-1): EPEVTQTPSHQVTQMGQEVILRCVPISNHLYFYWYRQILGQKVEFLVSFYNNEISEKSEIFDDQFSVERPDGSNFTLKIRSTKLEDSAMYFCASSVPGAGMGAFFGQGTRLTVV.

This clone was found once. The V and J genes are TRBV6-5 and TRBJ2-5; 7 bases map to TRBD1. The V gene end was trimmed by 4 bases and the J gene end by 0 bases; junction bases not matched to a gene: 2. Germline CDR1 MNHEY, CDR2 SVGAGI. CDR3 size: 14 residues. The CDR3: CASSFDRDQETQYF. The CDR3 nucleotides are TGTGCCAGCAGTTTTGACAGGGACCAAGAGACCCAGTACTTC.

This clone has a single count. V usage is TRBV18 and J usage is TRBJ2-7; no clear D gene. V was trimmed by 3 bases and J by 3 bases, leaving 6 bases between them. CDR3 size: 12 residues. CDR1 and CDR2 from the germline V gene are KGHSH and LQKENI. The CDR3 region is CASSPNSYEQYF. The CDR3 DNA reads TGTGCCAGCTCACCGAACAGCTACGAGCAGTACTTC. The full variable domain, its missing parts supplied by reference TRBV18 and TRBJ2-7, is NAGVMQNPRHLVRRRGQEARLRCSPMKGHSHVYWYRQLPEEGLKFMVYLQKENIIDESGMPKERFSAEFPKEGPSILRIQQVVRGDSAAYFCASSPNSYEQYFGPGTRLTVT.

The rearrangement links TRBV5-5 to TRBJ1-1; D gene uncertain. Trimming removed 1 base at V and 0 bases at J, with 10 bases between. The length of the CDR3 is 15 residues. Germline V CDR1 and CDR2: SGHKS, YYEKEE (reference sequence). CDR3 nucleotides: TGTGCCAGCAGCTTGTTCAGCGCCATGAACACTGAAGCTTTCTTT. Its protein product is CASSLFSAMNTEAFF.

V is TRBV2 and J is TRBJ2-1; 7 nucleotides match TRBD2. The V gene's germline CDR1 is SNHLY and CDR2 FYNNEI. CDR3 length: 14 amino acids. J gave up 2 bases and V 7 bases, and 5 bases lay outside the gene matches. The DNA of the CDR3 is TGTGCCAGCAAAGTGACTAGCACCTACAATGAGCAGTTCTTC. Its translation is CASKVTSTYNEQFF.

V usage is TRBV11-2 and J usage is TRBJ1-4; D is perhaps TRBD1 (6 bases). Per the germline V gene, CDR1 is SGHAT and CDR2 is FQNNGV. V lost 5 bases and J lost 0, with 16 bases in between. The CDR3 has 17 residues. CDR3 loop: CASSDGTFSATNEKLFF. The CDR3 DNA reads TGTGCCAGCAGCGACGGGACATTTAGTGCAACTAATGAAAAACTGTTTTTT.

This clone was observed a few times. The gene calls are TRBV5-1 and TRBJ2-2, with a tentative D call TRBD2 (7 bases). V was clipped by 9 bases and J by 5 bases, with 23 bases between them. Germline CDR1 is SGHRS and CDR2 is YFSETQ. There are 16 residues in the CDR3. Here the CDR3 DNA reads TGCGCCACCAGGGCTCTCTCGGGGGGCAAGACCGGGGAGCTGTTTTTT. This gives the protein CATRALSGGKTGELFF.

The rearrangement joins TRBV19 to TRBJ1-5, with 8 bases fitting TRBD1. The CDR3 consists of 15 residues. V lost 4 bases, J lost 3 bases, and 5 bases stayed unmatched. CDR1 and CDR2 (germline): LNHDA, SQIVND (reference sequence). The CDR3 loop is CASSTSDRVNQPQHF. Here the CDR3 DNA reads TGTGCCAGTAGTACCTCGGACAGGGTCAATCAGCCCCAGCATTTT.

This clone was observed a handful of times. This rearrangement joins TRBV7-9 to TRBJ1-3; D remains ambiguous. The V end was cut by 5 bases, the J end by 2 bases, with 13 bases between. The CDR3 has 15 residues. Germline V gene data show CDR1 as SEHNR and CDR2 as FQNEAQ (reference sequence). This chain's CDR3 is CASSHSSGAGNTIYF. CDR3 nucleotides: TGTGCCAGCAGCCACTCAAGTGGTGCTGGAAACACCATATATTTT.

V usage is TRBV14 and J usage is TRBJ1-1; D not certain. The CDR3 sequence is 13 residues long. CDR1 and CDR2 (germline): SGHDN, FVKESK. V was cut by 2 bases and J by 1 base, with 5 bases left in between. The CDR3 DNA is TGTGCCAGCAGCCAATACAGGAACACTGAAGCTTTCTTT. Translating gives CASSQYRNTEAFF.

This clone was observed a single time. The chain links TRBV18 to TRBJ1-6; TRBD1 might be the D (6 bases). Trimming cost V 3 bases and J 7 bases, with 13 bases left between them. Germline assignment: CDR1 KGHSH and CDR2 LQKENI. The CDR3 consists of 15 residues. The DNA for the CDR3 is TGTGCCAGCTCACCTTCGGACAGACAGAATTCACCCCTCCACTTT. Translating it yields CASSPSDRQNSPLHF. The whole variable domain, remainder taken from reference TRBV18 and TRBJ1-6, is NAGVMQNPRHLVRRRGQEARLRCSPMKGHSHVYWYRQLPEEGLKFMVYLQKENIIDESGMPKERFSAEFPKEGPSILRIQQVVRGDSAAYFCASSPSDRQNSPLHFGNGTRLTVT.

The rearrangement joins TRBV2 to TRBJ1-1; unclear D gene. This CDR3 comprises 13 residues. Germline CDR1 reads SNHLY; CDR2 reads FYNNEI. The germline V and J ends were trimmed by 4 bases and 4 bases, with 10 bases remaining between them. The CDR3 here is CASSAWPRTEAFF. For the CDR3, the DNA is TGTGCCAGCAGTGCCTGGCCTCGCACTGAAGCTTTCTTT.